Presented here are 23 T cell receptor beta chains from one specimen sequenced in a study of Ad26.COV2.S vaccination and SARS-CoV-2 variants. Treatment indicated: some 20 received Ad26.COV2.S at low or high dose, single or two shots; several received placebo; per-sample allocation not given. At day 63 after the first vaccine or placebo injection, samples were drawn. The protocol was immunoSEQ multiplex PCR, while the TCRdb copy is restricted to in-frame clones and leaves out a portion. The sample consists of fewer than 400,000 clones, approximately 86% of them appearing once. Sample: peripheral blood, taken in a trial of Ad26.COV2.S vaccine versus placebo. The source is a person aged 18 to 65 who received the Ad26.COV2.S COVID-19 vaccine or a placebo.

The J gene is TRBJ1-6, the V gene TRBV27; unclear D gene. CDR3 length: 12 amino acids. V lost 3 bases and J lost 6, with 3 bases in between. Germline V gene lookup returns CDR1 MNHEY and CDR2 SMNVEV (reference sequence). The CDR3 nucleotides read TGTGCCAGCAGTTTCGCTAATTCACCCCTCCACTTT. Translated: CASSFANSPLHF.

This chain joins TRBV11-2 and TRBJ2-2; D tentatively reads TRBD1 or TRBD2 (5 bases each). V was pared by 0 bases and J by 0 bases, with 11 bases between. Germline CDR1 and CDR2: SGHAT and FQNNGV. This CDR3 has 17 residues. The CDR3: CASSLDRDGTNTGELFF. Here the CDR3 DNA reads TGTGCCAGCAGCTTAGATCGGGACGGCACGAACACCGGGGAGCTGTTTTTT.

The chain employs TRBV13 and TRBJ2-2; tentatively, D is TRBD1 (6 bases). Germline V CDR1 and CDR2: PRHDT, FYEKMQ (reference sequence). The V end lost 4 bases, the J end lost 5 bases, and 11 bases lay between the germline ends. This CDR3 has 14 amino acids. The CDR3 protein is CASSSGQKTGELFF. DNA for the CDR3: TGTGCCAGCAGCTCCGGACAGAAGACCGGGGAGCTGTTTTTT.

The chain couples TRBV12-3 or TRBV12-4 to TRBJ1-3; D is undetermined. There are 12 residues in the CDR3. The V and J ends lost 3 bases and 4 bases respectively, with 4 bases between them. This CDR3 reads CASSFWGNTIYF. DNA for the CDR3: TGTGCCAGCAGTTTCTGGGGAAACACCATATATTTT.

The chain combines TRBV7-2 with TRBJ2-7; D gene uncertain. Germline values: CDR1 SGHTA, CDR2 FQGNSA. The CDR3 length is 14 residues. Trimming cost V 0 bases and J 5 bases, with 11 bases left between them. The CDR3 sequence: CASSLAGSPNEQYF. CDR3 bases: TGTGCCAGCAGCTTAGCCGGGTCTCCTAACGAGCAGTACTTC. The complete variable domain, with remaining parts taken from reference TRBV7-2 and TRBJ2-7, reads GAGVSQSPSNKVTEKGKDVELRCDPISGHTALYWYRQSLGQGLEFLIYFQGNSAPDKSGLPSDRFSAERTGGSVSTLTIQRTQQEDSAVYLCASSLAGSPNEQYFGPGTRLTVT.

This chain connects TRBV18 to TRBJ2-3; 7 bases map to TRBD1. The CDR3 contains 13 residues. Germline V gives CDR1 KGHSH, CDR2 LQKENI. V gave up 3 bases and J gave up 4 bases; unmatched junction bases: 1. This chain's CDR3 is CASSPTGADTQYF. CDR3 nucleotides: TGTGCCAGCTCACCCACAGGGGCAGATACGCAGTATTTT.

This clone was seen only once. The V call is TRBV30, the J call TRBJ2-5; D not certain. The CDR3 has 11 residues. Trimming removed 5 bases from V and 3 bases from J, with 7 bases in between. The germline gives CDR1 GTSNPN, CDR2 SVGIG (reference sequence). Here the CDR3 DNA reads TGTGCCTGGGCAGGAGAAGAGACCCAGTACTTC. The encoded protein is CAWAGEETQYF.

This clone has only one observation. The chain joins TRBV6-5 to TRBJ1-2; 9 nucleotides align to TRBD1. The CDR3 covers 15 residues. CDR1 is MNHEY and CDR2 is SVGAGI in the germline V gene. With 0 bases clipped from V and 5 bases from J, the junction kept 4 bases outside the gene matches. Here the CDR3 reads CASSYSGTGPYGYTF. In DNA, the CDR3 is TGTGCCAGCAGTTACTCCGGGACAGGGCCGTATGGCTACACCTTC.

J is TRBJ1-1 and V is TRBV3-1 (or the pseudogene TRBV3-2); TRBD1 might be the D (6 bases). Trimming shortened V by 0 bases and J by 6 bases, and 17 bases separated the two germline ends. Germline CDR1 and CDR2: LGHDT and YNNKEL (reference sequence). The CDR3 extends over 16 amino acids. CDR3 amino acids: CASSQEWGPGAPEAFF. The CDR3 coding sequence is TGTGCCAGCAGCCAAGAATGGGGGCCAGGGGCTCCTGAAGCTTTCTTT.

This chain connects TRBV5-1 to TRBJ1-1; 7 positions agree with TRBD1. Germline CDR1 is SGHRS and CDR2 is YFSETQ. Unmatched junction bases numbered 12, after V lost 4 bases and J lost 3 bases. This CDR3 contains 16 residues. This CDR3 is CASSAGAPRGDTEAFF. CDR3 DNA sequence: TGCGCCAGCAGCGCAGGGGCCCCCAGGGGGGACACTGAAGCTTTCTTT. Drawing the rest from reference TRBV5-1 and TRBJ1-1, the complete variable domain is KAGVTQTPRYLIKTRGQQVTLSCSPISGHRSVSWYQQTPGQGLQFLFEYFSETQRNKGNFPGRFSGRQFSNSRSEMNVSTLELGDSALYLCASSAGAPRGDTEAFFGQGTRLTVV.

This clone showed up just a few times. Other nucleotide sequences in the sample specify the same CDR3. The V call is TRBV6-5, the J call TRBJ1-5; D is uncertain. This CDR3 spans 13 amino acids. The germline V gene has CDR1 MNHEY and CDR2 SVGAGI. The V end lost 6 bases, the J end lost 2 bases, and 8 bases lay between the germline ends. The CDR3 DNA reads TGTGCCAGCAGGGGAAGGGGCAATCAGCCCCAGCATTTT. Its protein is CASRGRGNQPQHF.

This chain links TRBV30 with TRBJ1-6; possible D gene TRBD1, 6 bases. The germline V and J ends were trimmed by 2 bases and 10 bases, with 9 bases remaining between them. CDR1 GTSNPN and CDR2 SVGIG come from the germline V gene (reference sequence). The CDR3 extends over 12 amino acids. The CDR3 loop reads CAWSQGNSPLHF. CDR3 nucleotides: TGTGCCTGGAGTCAGGGGAACTCACCCCTCCACTTT. The full variable domain, rest sourced from reference TRBV30 and TRBJ1-6, is SQTIHQWPATLVQPVGSPLSLECTVEGTSNPNLYWYRQAAGRGLQLLFYSVGIGQISSEVPQNLSASRPQDRQFILSSKKLLLSDSGFYLCAWSQGNSPLHFGNGTRLTVT.

The chain has TRBV7-2 and TRBJ1-1; TRBD1 might be the D (5 bases). CDR3 length: 14 amino acids. With 5 bases removed from V and 5 bases from J, the gap between germline ends came to 15 bases. Germline V gene data show CDR1 as SGHTA and CDR2 as FQGNSA. The CDR3 DNA reads as TGTGCCAGCAGCGTAGGCCGGGGGAGGACTGAAGCTTTCTTT. It specifies CASSVGRGRTEAFF.

The chain combines TRBV7-9 with TRBJ2-2; a weak D match, TRBD2 (6 bases). The V gene's germline CDR1 is SEHNR and CDR2 FQNEAQ (reference sequence). Trimming took off 11 bases at V and 4 bases at J, with 26 bases between the two ends. The CDR3 sequence is 17 residues long. CDR3 sequence: CAWPTGRFNLGTGELFF. CDR3 bases: TGTGCCTGGCCCACCGGGAGATTTAATCTGGGCACCGGGGAGCTGTTTTTT.

The chain carries TRBV29-1 and TRBJ1-1; TRBD1 is a possible D gene (6 bases). This CDR3 is built from 14 residues. Trimming cost V 7 bases and J 1 base, with 16 bases left between them. Germline V gene lookup returns CDR1 SQVTM and CDR2 ANQGSEA. The CDR3 DNA reads TGCAGCGCAACTCCGACAGGCCAGAACACTGAAGCTTTCTTT. Protein sequence: CSATPTGQNTEAFF.

The table lists this clone with many counts. The CDR3 here is CASSSPPGGGNTIYF. The CDR3 nucleotides read TGTGCCAGCAGCTCCCCCCCAGGGGGAGGGAACACCATATATTTT. The chain combines TRBV5-4 with TRBJ1-3, with 7 bases lining up with TRBD1. J was trimmed by 7 bases and V by 3 bases; bases with no gene match: 10. The CDR3 runs 15 residues. From germline, CDR1 is SGHNT and CDR2 YYREEE (reference sequence).

The V and J genes are TRBV5-6 and TRBJ1-5; tentatively, D is TRBD1 (6 bases). Germline V lookup: CDR1 SGHDT, CDR2 YYEEEE. Deletions cut 4 bases from V and 6 bases from J, with 17 bases between. The CDR3 loop spans 15 amino acids. CDR3 sequence reads: CASSPSQGRGQPQHF. The DNA of the CDR3 is TGTGCCAGCAGCCCCTCCCAGGGGAGAGGTCAGCCCCAGCATTTT.

V gene TRBV5-1 combines with J gene TRBJ2-7, with unresolved D. CDR1 is SGHRS, CDR2 YFSETQ, per germline. The CDR3 consists of 14 residues. Trimming stripped 5 bases from V and 7 bases from J, with 19 bases between. For the CDR3, the DNA is TGCGCCAGCAGGCCCGCCCGGACCATTGAAGAGCAGTACTTC. Translating gives CASRPARTIEEQYF.

The chain employs TRBV7-2 and TRBJ1-5; a weak D match, TRBD1 (5 bases). The CDR3 has 14 amino acids. Germline CDR1 SGHTA, CDR2 FQGNSA. Between the trimmed V and J ends, which lost 6 bases and 6 bases, there was a span of 15 bases. The CDR3 spells CASSGGRGAQPQHF. The CDR3 coding sequence is TGTGCCAGCAGTGGGGGTAGGGGAGCTCAGCCCCAGCATTTT.

This clone was detected many times. The chain employs TRBV20-1 and TRBJ1-2, with D possibly being TRBD1 (6 bases). The CDR3 length is 14 residues. The V end lost 3 bases, the J end lost 4 bases, and 15 bases lay between the germline ends. Germline-derived CDR1 and CDR2 are DFQATT and SNEGSKA (reference sequence). The CDR3 bases are TGCAGTGCTAGTGGCAGCGACAGGTTCTATGGCTACACCTTC. Translating gives CSASGSDRFYGYTF.

The gene calls are TRBV7-2 and TRBJ2-5; D possibly uses TRBD1 or TRBD2 (6 bases each). CDR1 and CDR2 (germline): SGHTA, FQGNSA. This CDR3 contains 14 residues. V lost 2 bases, J lost 3 bases, and 10 bases lay in between. This chain's CDR3 is CASSLRGREETQYF. CDR3 in DNA: TGTGCCAGCAGCTTACGGGGGCGGGAAGAGACCCAGTACTTC.

The chain joins TRBV6-2 or TRBV6-3 to TRBJ1-5; D not resolved. The germline V gene encodes CDR1 MNHEY and CDR2 SVGEGT. The length of the CDR3 is 15 residues. With 1 base removed from V and 4 bases from J, the gap between germline ends came to 11 bases. The CDR3 loop reads CASSYWRPPNQPQHF. The CDR3 region has the DNA TGTGCCAGCAGTTACTGGAGGCCGCCGAATCAGCCCCAGCATTTT.

For the CDR3, the DNA is TGTGCCAGCAGTTATAGCGGGGGGGCGGGAGAGACCCAGTACTTC. Protein: CASSYSGGAGETQYF. J is TRBJ2-5 and V is TRBV6-5, with 11 bases matching TRBD2. The CDR3 is 15 residues long. Germline CDR1 reads MNHEY; CDR2 reads SVGAGI. V shed 3 bases, J shed 4 bases, and the junction held 4 bases outside the gene matches.